The source of this T cell receptor (beta chain) is a study of CD8+ T cells in alopecia areata. Turning to the study itself: Dosing spanned 6 to 18 months on tofacitinib, then 6 months off drug.

This sample's treatment: oral pan-JAK inhibitor, 5-10 mg twice daily. Reverse transcribed after extraction, RNA yielded cDNA as the sequencing template. The method was immunoSEQ multiplex PCR; TCRdb's version includes in-frame clones alone and lacks a portion of them. Seen here are some 190,000 clones, around 64% observed once, and the top ten hold approximately 1.2%. Germline CDR1 GTSNPN, CDR2 SVGIG (reference sequence). The CDR3 covers 19 residues. The junction had 17 bases not matched to a gene; V was cut back by 2 bases and J by 3 bases. The sequence was collected from a human donor with alopecia areata. The source material was CD4+ T cells sorted from blood, sampled around week 50, from a patient treated with tofacitinib. The chain uses TRBV30 and TRBJ1-2, with TRBD1 matching 11 bases. The CDR3 region has the DNA TGTGCCTGGAGTACATCCCTTGGGACAGGGGGGCTTCTTCACTATGGCTACACCTTC. Translation gives CAWSTSLGTGGLLHYGYTF.